The T cell receptor beta chain under discussion was sequenced for a study of T-cell reconstitution after alpha-beta-depleted transplantation in children. The CDR3 sequence is 15 residues long. Trimming shortened V by 1 base and J by 3 bases, and 13 bases separated the two germline ends. Unique molecular identifiers tagged the TCRbeta library. TCRdb ran MiXCR on the PCR reads and lists one entry per CDR3 protein. The sample includes about 400,000 distinct CDR3 sequences, about a fifth seen only once; the top ten take 3.5% to 4%. The chain joins TRBV12-3 or TRBV12-4 to TRBJ2-7; D is perhaps TRBD2 (6 bases). The material sequenced was PBMCs from the stem cell graft donor, taken from the stem cell graft. The source is a human donor who donated a stem cell graft to a child with acute myeloid leukemia. The CDR3: CASSLVGGTGYEQYF. The DNA of the CDR3 is TGTGCCAGCAGTTTAGTCGGCGGGACCGGCTACGAGCAGTACTTC.